This T cell receptor beta chain is drawn from a study of blood T cells in healthy people across ages. Across the study: There was about one barcoded beta molecule captured by template switching per two T cells.

Alongside a J-beta primer mix, a sample-barcoded 5' primer served in a second PCR lasting about 6 to 11 cycles. TCRdb fed the 5' RACE reads into MiXCR, producing one record per CDR3 protein. The sample lists hundreds of thousands of distinct CDR3 sequences; roughly 50% were seen once. About this clonotype itself: Its antigen is unidentified.

CDR1 is SGHRS and CDR2 is YFSETQ in the germline V gene. The ends were cut back, 1 base at V and 0 bases at J, with 10 bases in the middle. The CDR3 spans 15 residues. Study-wide results and limits: As age increased, TCR beta diversity per million T cells fell in a roughly linear fashion.

All donors came from Russia, were Caucasian and healthy, and spanned ages about 6 to 100. Isolation of PBMCs gave at least 7 million cells per sample. The rearrangement links TRBV5-1 to TRBJ1-2; weak D call: TRBD1 (5 bases). The TCR was taken from a man aged 40-49 years in good health. The sequenced material came from blood. CDR3 nucleotides: TGCGCCAGCAGCTTGTGGGGCAGAACTAACTATGGCTACACCTTC. Translation gives CASSLWGRTNYGYTF.